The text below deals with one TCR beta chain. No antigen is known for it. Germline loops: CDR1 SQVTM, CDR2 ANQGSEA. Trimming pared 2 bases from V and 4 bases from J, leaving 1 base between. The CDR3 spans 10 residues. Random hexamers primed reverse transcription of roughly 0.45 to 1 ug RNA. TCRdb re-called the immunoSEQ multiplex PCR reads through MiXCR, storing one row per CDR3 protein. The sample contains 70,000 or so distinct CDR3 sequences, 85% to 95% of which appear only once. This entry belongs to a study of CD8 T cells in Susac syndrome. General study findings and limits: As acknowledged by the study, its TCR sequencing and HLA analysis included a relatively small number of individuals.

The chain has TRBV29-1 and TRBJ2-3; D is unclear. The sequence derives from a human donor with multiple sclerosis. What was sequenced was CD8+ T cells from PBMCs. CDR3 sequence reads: CSVESDTQYF. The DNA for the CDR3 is TGCAGCGTTGAATCAGATACGCAGTATTTT.